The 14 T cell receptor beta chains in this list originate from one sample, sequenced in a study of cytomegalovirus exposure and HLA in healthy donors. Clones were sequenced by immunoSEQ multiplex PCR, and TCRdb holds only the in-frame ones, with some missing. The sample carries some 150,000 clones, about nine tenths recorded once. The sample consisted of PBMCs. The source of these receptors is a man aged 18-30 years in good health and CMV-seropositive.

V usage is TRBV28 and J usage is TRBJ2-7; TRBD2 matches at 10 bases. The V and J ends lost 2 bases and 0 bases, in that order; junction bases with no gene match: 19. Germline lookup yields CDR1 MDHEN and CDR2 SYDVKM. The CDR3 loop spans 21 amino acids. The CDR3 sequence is CASSLPRRSLAGGGSSYEQYF. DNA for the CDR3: TGTGCCAGCAGTTTACCTCGGAGGTCATTAGCGGGAGGCGGTAGCTCCTACGAGCAGTACTTC.

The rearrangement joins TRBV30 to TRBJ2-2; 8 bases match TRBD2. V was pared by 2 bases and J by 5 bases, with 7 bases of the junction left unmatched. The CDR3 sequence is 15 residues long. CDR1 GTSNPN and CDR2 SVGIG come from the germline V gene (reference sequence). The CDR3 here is CAWSQGLVRTGELFF. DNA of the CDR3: TGTGCCTGGAGTCAGGGACTAGTCCGAACCGGGGAGCTGTTTTTT.

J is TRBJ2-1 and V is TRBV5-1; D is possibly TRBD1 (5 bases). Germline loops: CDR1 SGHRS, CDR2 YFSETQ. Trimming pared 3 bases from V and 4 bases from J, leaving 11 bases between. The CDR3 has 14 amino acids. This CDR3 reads CASSSQGFYNEQFF. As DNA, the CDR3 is TGCGCCAGCAGCTCGCAGGGTTTTTACAATGAGCAGTTCTTC.

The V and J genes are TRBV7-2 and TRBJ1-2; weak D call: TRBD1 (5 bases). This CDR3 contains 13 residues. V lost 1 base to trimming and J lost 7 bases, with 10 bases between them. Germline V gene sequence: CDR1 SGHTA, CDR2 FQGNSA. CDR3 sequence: CASSLGGAGGYTF. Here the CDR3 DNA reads TGTGCCAGCAGCTTAGGGGGCGCAGGTGGCTACACCTTC.

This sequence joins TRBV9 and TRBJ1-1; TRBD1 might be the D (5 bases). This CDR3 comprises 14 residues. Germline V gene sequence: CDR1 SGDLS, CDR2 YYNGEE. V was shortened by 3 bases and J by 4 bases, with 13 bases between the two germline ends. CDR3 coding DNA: TGTGCCAGCAGCGGGACATCTGTAAGCACTGAAGCTTTCTTT. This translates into CASSGTSVSTEAFF. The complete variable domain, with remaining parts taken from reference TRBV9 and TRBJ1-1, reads DSGVTQTPKHLITATGQRVTLRCSPRSGDLSVYWYQQSLDQGLQFLIQYYNGEERAKGNILERFSAQQFPDLHSELNLSSLELGDSALYFCASSGTSVSTEAFFGQGTRLTVV.

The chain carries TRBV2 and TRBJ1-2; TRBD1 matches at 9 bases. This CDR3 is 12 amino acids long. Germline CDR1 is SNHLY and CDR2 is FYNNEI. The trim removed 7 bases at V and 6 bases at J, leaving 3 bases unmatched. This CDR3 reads CASTGTGNGYTF. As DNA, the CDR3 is TGTGCCAGCACCGGGACAGGGAATGGCTACACCTTC.

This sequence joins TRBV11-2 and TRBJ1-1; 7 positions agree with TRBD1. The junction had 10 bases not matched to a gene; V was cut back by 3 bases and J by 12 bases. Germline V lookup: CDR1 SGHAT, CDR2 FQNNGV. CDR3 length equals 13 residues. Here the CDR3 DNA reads TGTGCCAGCAGCTTGACGTCCGGACAGGAGTCTTTCTTT. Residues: CASSLTSGQESFF.

The CDR3 DNA is TGTGCCAGCAGCGTAGGGGTGGGGGCCTCCTACAATGAGCAGTTCTTC. Protein product: CASSVGVGASYNEQFF. The chain couples TRBV9 to TRBJ2-1, with a possible D match to TRBD1 (6 bases). The CDR3 length is 16 residues. The V and J ends lost 0 bases and 0 bases respectively, with 10 bases between them. Germline V lookup: CDR1 SGDLS, CDR2 YYNGEE.

The CDR3: CASTTLTQPQHF. The CDR3 nucleotides read TGTGCCAGTACCACTCTCACTCAGCCCCAGCATTTT. The V call is TRBV19, the J call TRBJ1-5; unclear D gene. Per the germline V gene, CDR1 is LNHDA and CDR2 is SQIVND (reference sequence). The CDR3 covers 12 residues. The V gene lost 7 bases and the J gene lost 6 bases, with 10 bases spanning the gap.

The CDR3 DNA sequence: TGTGCCAGCAGCTTAGGGGCGAATGAGCAGTTCTTC. Translating it yields CASSLGANEQFF. The chain carries TRBV11-3 and TRBJ2-1; no reliable D call. V shed 1 base and J shed 7 bases, with 5 bases lying between them. CDR3 length: 12 amino acids. Germline V gene sequence: CDR1 SGHNT, CDR2 YENEEA.

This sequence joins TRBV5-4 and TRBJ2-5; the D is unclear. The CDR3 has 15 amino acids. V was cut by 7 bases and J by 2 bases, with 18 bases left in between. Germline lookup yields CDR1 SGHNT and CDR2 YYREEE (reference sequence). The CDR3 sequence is CASRSAPTLQETQYF. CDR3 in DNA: TGTGCCAGCCGATCCGCCCCCACGCTACAAGAGACCCAGTACTTC.

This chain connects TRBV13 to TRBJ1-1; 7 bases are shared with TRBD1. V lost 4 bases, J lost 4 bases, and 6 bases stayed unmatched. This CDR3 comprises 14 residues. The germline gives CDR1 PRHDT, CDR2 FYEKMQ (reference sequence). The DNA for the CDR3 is TGTGCCAGCAGCTCAGGACAGGAGGGCACTGAAGCTTTCTTT. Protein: CASSSGQEGTEAFF. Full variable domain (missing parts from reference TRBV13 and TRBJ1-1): AAGVIQSPRHLIKEKRETATLKCYPIPRHDTVYWYQQGPGQDPQFLISFYEKMQSDKGSIPDRFSAQQFSDYHSELNMSSLELGDSALYFCASSSGQEGTEAFFGQGTRLTVV.

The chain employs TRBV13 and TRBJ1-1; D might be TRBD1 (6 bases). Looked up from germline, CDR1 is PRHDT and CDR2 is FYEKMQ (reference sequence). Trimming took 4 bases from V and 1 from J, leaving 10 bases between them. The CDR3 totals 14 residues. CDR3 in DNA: TGTGCCAGCAGCTCCAGGGGCCCGAACACTGAAGCTTTCTTT. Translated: CASSSRGPNTEAFF.

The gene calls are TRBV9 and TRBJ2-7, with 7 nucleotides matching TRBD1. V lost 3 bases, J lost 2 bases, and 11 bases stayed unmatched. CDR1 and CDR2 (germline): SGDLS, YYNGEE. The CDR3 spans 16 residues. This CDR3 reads CASSESQEQGPYEQYF. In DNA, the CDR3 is TGTGCCAGCAGCGAGAGCCAGGAACAGGGGCCCTACGAGCAGTACTTC.